The 6 T cell receptor beta chains below all came from one sample that was sequenced in a study of blood T cells in healthy people across ages (dated by TCRdb to about 2015). Receptor libraries were prepared by 5' RACE. The instrument was an Illumina HiSeq 2500. A second PCR of about 7 to 12 cycles was run with a J-beta primer mix and a sample-barcoded 5' primer. TCRdb passed the public sequencing reads through fastp at Q25 and MiXCR, retaining productive beta sequences. Each CDR3 protein appears once, grouped with its most common genes and DNA. The sample contains 1.5 million to 2 million distinct CDR3 sequences, around 48% of them found a single time. Jointly, the top ten make up less than 2.5% of the sample. The sample taken for sequencing was blood. Source of these receptors: a woman in her thirties or forties in good health.

There are many counts of this clonotype. The V call is TRBV7-2, the J call TRBJ1-2, with TRBD1 identical over 7 bases. CDR3 length: 14 residues. The J segment lost 5 bases and the V segment lost 0 bases, leaving 3 bases of the junction unmatched. In germline, CDR1 is SGHTA, CDR2 FQGNSA. Here the CDR3 DNA reads TGTGCCAGCAGCTTAGCGACGGGACAGTATGGCTACACCTTC. Translated: CASSLATGQYGYTF. Complete variable domain (other parts from reference TRBV7-2 and TRBJ1-2): GAGVSQSPSNKVTEKGKDVELRCDPISGHTALYWYRQSLGQGLEFLIYFQGNSAPDKSGLPSDRFSAERTGGSVSTLTIQRTQQEDSAVYLCASSLATGQYGYTFGSGTRLTVV.

J is TRBJ1-4 and V is TRBV27, with D tentatively TRBD1 (5 bases). Germline CDR1 reads MNHEY; CDR2 reads SMNVEV (reference sequence). CDR3 size: 14 residues. V lost 6 bases, J lost 7 bases, and 15 bases lay in between. This chain's CDR3 is CASRPWGEGEKLFF. The CDR3 DNA reads TGTGCCAGCAGACCTTGGGGGGAGGGTGAAAAACTGTTTTTT.

J is TRBJ2-3 and V is TRBV5-1, with 7 bases aligning to TRBD1. CDR3 size: 15 residues. With 3 bases clipped from V and 3 bases from J, the junction kept 7 bases outside the gene matches. Germline V gene lookup returns CDR1 SGHRS and CDR2 YFSETQ. The CDR3 nucleotides read TGCGCCAGCAGCTCGGACAGGTTGAGGACAGATACGCAGTATTTT. Residues: CASSSDRLRTDTQYF.

This clonotype was counted between two and nine times. The rearrangement uses TRBV12-3 or TRBV12-4 and TRBJ2-5; 9 bases are shared with TRBD2. The CDR3 sequence is 15 residues long. The J segment lost 5 bases and the V segment lost 6 bases, leaving 10 bases of the junction unmatched. CDR3 in amino acids: CASRPRGGALETQYF. The CDR3 DNA sequence: TGTGCCAGCAGGCCGCGGGGGGGGGCTCTTGAGACCCAGTACTTC.

This clonotype was seen at least ten times. The CDR3 region is CSVGGTPNYEQYF. CDR3 nucleotides: TGCAGCGTCGGGGGTACCCCCAACTACGAGCAGTACTTC. The chain joins TRBV29-1 to TRBJ2-7; D is perhaps TRBD2 (6 bases). V lost 6 bases to trimming and J lost 3 bases, with 15 bases between them. Germline loops: CDR1 SQVTM, CDR2 ANQGSEA. The CDR3 totals 13 residues.

The chain employs TRBV4-2 and TRBJ1-2; the D gene is possibly TRBD1 (6 bases). Germline CDR1 and CDR2: LGHNA and YNFKEQ. Trimming took off 3 bases at V and 3 bases at J, with 14 bases between the two ends. The CDR3 runs 15 residues. CDR3 loop: CASSHYTGRDYGYTF. The CDR3 coding sequence is TGTGCCAGCAGCCATTATACAGGGAGGGACTATGGCTACACCTTC.